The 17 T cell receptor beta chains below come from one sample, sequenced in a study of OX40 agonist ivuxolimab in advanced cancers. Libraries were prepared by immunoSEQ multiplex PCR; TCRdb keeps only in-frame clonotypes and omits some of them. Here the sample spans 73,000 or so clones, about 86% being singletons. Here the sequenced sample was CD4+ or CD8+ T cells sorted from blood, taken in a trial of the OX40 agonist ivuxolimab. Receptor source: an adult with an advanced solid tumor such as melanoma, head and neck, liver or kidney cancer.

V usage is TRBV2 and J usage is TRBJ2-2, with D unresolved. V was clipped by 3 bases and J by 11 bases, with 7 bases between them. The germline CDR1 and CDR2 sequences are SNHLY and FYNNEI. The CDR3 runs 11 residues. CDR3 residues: CASSDQIELFF. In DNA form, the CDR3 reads TGTGCCAGCAGTGATCAGATCGAGCTGTTTTTT.

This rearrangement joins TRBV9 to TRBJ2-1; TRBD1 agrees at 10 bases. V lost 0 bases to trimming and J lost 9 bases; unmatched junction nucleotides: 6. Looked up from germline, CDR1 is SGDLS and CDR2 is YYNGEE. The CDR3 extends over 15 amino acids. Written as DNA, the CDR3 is TGTGCCAGCAGCGTAGAGAGGACAGGGGGAATTGAGCAGTTCTTC. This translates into CASSVERTGGIEQFF.

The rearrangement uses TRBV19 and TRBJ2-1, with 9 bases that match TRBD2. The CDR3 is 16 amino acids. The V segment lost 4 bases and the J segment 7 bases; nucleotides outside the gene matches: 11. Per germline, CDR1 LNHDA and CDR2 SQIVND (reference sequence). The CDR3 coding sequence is TGTGCCAGTAGTAGGTTAGCGGGAGCGGTGGGGAATGAGCAGTTCTTC. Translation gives CASSRLAGAVGNEQFF.

CDR3 sequence (DNA): TGCAGCGTTGCGTCTTCAGAAGCCTACGAGCAGTACTTC. As protein: CSVASSEAYEQYF. The chain joins TRBV29-1 to TRBJ2-7; D gene unclear. Trimming removed 4 bases from V and 2 bases from J, with 12 bases in between. The CDR3 totals 13 residues. Germline V gene sequence: CDR1 SQVTM, CDR2 ANQGSEA.

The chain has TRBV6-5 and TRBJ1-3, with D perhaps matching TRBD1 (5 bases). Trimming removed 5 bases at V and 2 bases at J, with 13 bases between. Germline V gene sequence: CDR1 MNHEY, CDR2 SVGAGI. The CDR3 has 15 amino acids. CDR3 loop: CASSRQGYPGNTIYF. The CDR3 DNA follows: TGTGCCAGCAGTAGGCAGGGATACCCTGGAAACACCATATATTTT.

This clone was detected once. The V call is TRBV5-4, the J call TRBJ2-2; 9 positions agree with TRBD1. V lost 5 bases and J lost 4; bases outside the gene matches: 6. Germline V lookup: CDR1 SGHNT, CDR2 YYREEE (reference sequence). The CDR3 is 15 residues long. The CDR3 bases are TGTGCCAGCAGTCTGGACAGGGGACCCACCGGGGAGCTGTTTTTT. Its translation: CASSLDRGPTGELFF.

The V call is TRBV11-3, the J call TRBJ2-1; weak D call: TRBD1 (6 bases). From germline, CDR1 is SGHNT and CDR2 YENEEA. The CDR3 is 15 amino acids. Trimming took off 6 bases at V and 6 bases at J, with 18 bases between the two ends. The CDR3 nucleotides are TGTGCCAGCAGTACCGTGGACACAGGGTCCAATGAGCAGTTCTTC. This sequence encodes CASSTVDTGSNEQFF.

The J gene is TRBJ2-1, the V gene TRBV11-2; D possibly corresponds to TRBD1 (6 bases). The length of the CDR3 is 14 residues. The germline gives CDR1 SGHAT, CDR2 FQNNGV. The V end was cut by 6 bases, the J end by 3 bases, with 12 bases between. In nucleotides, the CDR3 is TGTGCCAGCAGTCGCCCAGGGGACTACAATGAGCAGTTCTTC. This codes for CASSRPGDYNEQFF.

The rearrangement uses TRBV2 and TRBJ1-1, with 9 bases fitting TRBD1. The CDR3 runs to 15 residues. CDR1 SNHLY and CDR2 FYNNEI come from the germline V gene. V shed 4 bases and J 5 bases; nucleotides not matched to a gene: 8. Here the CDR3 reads CASSGRADRGTEAFF. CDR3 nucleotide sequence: TGTGCCAGCAGTGGCCGCGCGGACAGGGGTACTGAAGCTTTCTTT.

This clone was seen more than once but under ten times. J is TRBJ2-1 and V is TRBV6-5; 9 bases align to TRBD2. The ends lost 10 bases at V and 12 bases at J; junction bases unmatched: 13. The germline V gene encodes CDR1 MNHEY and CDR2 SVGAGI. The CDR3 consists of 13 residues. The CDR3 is CATNRGGGAGQFF. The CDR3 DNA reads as TGTGCCACCAACCGTGGCGGGGGGGCTGGGCAGTTCTTC.

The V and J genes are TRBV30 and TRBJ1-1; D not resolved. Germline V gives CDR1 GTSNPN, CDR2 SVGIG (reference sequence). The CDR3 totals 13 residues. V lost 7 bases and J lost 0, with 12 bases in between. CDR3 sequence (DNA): TGTGCCTCCACCCAGAGGATGAACACTGAAGCTTTCTTT. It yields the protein CASTQRMNTEAFF.

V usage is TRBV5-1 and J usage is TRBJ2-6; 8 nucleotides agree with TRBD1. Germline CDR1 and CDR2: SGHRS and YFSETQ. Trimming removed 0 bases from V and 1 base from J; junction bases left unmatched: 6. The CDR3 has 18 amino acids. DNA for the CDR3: TGCGCCAGCAGCTTGGTTGGCAGGGGGCTATCTGGGGCCAACGTCCTGACTTTC. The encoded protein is CASSLVGRGLSGANVLTF.

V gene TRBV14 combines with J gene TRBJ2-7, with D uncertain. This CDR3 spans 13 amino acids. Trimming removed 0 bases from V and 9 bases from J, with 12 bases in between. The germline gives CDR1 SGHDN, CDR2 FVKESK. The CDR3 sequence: CASSQDDPRGQYF. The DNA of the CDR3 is TGTGCCAGCAGCCAAGATGACCCACGCGGGCAGTACTTC.

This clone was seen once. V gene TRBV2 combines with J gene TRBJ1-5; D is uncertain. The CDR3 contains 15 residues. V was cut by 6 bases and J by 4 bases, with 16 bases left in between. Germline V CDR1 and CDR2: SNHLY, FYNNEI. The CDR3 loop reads CASSPTAARNQPQHF. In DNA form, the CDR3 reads TGTGCCAGCAGCCCCACAGCTGCCAGGAATCAGCCCCAGCATTTT.

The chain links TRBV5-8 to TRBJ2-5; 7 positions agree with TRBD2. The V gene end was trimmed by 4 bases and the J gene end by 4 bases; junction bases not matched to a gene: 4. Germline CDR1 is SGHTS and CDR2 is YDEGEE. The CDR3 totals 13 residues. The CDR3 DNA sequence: TGTGCCAGCAGCACAAGCGGGGTAGAGACCCAGTACTTC. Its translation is CASSTSGVETQYF.

The CDR3 nucleotides read TGTGCCAGCAGCAGCGGGACTGTCTACACTGAAGCTTTCTTT. Its protein product is CASSSGTVYTEAFF. The chain joins TRBV11-2 to TRBJ1-1; possible D gene TRBD1, 5 bases. Germline V gene sequence: CDR1 SGHAT, CDR2 FQNNGV. The CDR3 length is 14 residues. V was pared by 5 bases and J by 3 bases, with 13 bases between.

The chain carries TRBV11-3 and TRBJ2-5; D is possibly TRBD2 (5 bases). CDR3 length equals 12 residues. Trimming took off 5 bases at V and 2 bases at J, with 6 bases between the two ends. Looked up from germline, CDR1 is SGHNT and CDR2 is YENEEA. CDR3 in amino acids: CASSTGQETQYF. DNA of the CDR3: TGTGCCAGCAGCACGGGGCAAGAGACCCAGTACTTC.